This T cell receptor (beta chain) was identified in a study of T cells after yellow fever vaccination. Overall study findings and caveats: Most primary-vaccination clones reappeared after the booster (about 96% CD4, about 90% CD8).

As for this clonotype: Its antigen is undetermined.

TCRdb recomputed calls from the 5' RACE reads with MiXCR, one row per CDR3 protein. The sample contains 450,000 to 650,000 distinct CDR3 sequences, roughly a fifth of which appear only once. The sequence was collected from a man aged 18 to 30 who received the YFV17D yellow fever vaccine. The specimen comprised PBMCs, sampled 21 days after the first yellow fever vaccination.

The CDR3 nucleotides read TGTGCCAGCAGTGGCACAGGGGGCTCTCACAATCAGCCCCAGCATTTT. Translated: CASSGTGGSHNQPQHF. This chain joins TRBV25-1 and TRBJ1-5, with 9 bases aligning to TRBD1. This CDR3 comprises 16 residues. The V gene's germline CDR1 is MGHDK and CDR2 SYGVNS. With V trimmed by 4 bases and J by 3 bases, 7 bases remained unmatched.